The 10 T cell receptor beta chains reported below all come from one sample, sequenced in a study of T cell responses to AZD1222 COVID-19 vaccine. The assay was immunoSEQ multiplex PCR, and TCRdb's table has in-frame clones only and misses some. The table records about 140,000 clones, approximately 90% of them present only once. Sequencing was performed on peripheral blood, taken on day 0 of AZD1222 vaccination. Receptor source: an adult in good health.

V and J are TRBV5-1 and TRBJ1-2; D is possibly TRBD1 (6 bases). The V and J ends lost 3 bases and 5 bases respectively, with 17 bases between them. The germline V gene encodes CDR1 SGHRS and CDR2 YFSETQ. The CDR3 spans 15 residues. The CDR3 is CASSSKASQGYGYTF. CDR3 DNA sequence: TGCGCCAGCAGCTCCAAGGCCAGTCAGGGGTATGGCTACACCTTC.

The chain combines TRBV3-1 (or the pseudogene TRBV3-2) with TRBJ2-1; D call uncertain. Germline assignment: CDR1 LGHDT and CDR2 YNNKEL (reference sequence). The germline V and J ends were trimmed by 4 bases and 6 bases, with 22 bases remaining between them. The CDR3 totals 17 residues. The CDR3 protein is CASSLALSRYLGNEQFF. In DNA, the CDR3 is TGTGCCAGCAGCCTTGCCTTGAGCCGTTACTTGGGCAATGAGCAGTTCTTC.

The chain has TRBV3-1 (or the pseudogene TRBV3-2) and TRBJ1-2; D is possibly TRBD1 (6 bases). V lost 3 bases to trimming and J lost 3 bases, with 11 bases between them. The CDR3 is 14 amino acids. Germline CDR1 is LGHDT and CDR2 is YNNKEL (reference sequence). The CDR3 sequence: CASSQWTEHYGYTF. The CDR3 nucleotides read TGTGCCAGCAGCCAGTGGACAGAGCACTATGGCTACACCTTC.

The chain couples TRBV6-5 to TRBJ1-2; D call uncertain. CDR1 and CDR2 from the germline V gene are MNHEY and SVGAGI. This CDR3 has 13 amino acids. Trimming stripped 3 bases from V and 4 bases from J, with 9 bases between. The CDR3 sequence is CASSYNSLYGYTF. The CDR3 DNA is TGTGCCAGCAGTTATAACAGTCTCTATGGCTACACCTTC.

This clone was seen more than once but under ten times. The chain uses TRBV11-3 and TRBJ1-4; 8 nucleotides match TRBD1. V lost 5 bases and J lost 2; bases outside the gene matches: 4. The CDR3 totals 15 residues. Germline CDR1 and CDR2: SGHNT and YENEEA. The DNA of the CDR3 is TGTGCCAGCAGCGATTCAGGGGGCACTAATGAAAAACTGTTTTTT. Translation gives CASSDSGGTNEKLFF.

V gene TRBV6-1 combines with J gene TRBJ2-7; D gene uncertain. CDR1 and CDR2 from the germline V gene are MNHNS and SASEGT. The V end lost 0 bases, the J end lost 4 bases, and 10 bases lay between the germline ends. CDR3 size: 14 residues. The CDR3 loop reads CASSEAGMVYEQYF. The DNA for the CDR3 is TGTGCCAGCAGTGAAGCAGGCATGGTGTACGAGCAGTACTTC.

The rearrangement links TRBV19 to TRBJ1-5; the match to TRBD1 covers 7 bases. V was pared by 3 bases and J by 2 bases, with 4 bases of the junction left unmatched. CDR1 LNHDA and CDR2 SQIVND come from the germline V gene (reference sequence). The CDR3 totals 15 residues. DNA for the CDR3: TGTGCCAGTAGTATCGGCCAGGGGGGCAATCAGCCCCAGCATTTT. Amino acids: CASSIGQGGNQPQHF.

This clone was observed a single time. The chain has TRBV5-8 and TRBJ1-3; no reliable D call. CDR1 is SGHTS, CDR2 YDEGEE, per germline. This CDR3 spans 15 amino acids. With 1 base removed from V and 0 bases from J, the gap between germline ends came to 8 bases. The CDR3 spells CASSLYVTSGNTIYF. CDR3 coding DNA: TGTGCCAGCAGCTTGTACGTGACCTCTGGAAACACCATATATTTT. The complete variable domain, with remaining parts taken from reference TRBV5-8 and TRBJ1-3, reads EAGVTQSPTHLIKTRGQQATLRCSPISGHTSVYWYQQALGLGLQFLLWYDEGEERNRGNFPPRFSGRQFPNYSSELNVNALELEDSALYLCASSLYVTSGNTIYFGEGSWLTVV.

The rearrangement uses TRBV7-9 and TRBJ1-2; perhaps TRBD1 as D (5 bases). CDR1 and CDR2 (germline): SEHNR, FQNEAQ (reference sequence). The CDR3 totals 17 residues. Trimming pared 3 bases from V and 2 bases from J, leaving 19 bases between. In DNA form, the CDR3 reads TGTGCCAGCAGCTTCATCGTGTGGGGCCTTATCAACTATGGCTACACCTTC. Amino acids: CASSFIVWGLINYGYTF.

The chain is built from TRBV9 and TRBJ1-6; D is unresolved. CDR1 and CDR2 from the germline V gene are SGDLS and YYNGEE. The CDR3 spans 18 residues. V gave up 0 bases and J gave up 0 bases, with 13 bases separating them. The DNA of the CDR3 is TGTGCCAGCAGCGTAGCTCCCCATGAGGGCTCCTATAATTCACCCCTCCACTTT. As protein: CASSVAPHEGSYNSPLHF.